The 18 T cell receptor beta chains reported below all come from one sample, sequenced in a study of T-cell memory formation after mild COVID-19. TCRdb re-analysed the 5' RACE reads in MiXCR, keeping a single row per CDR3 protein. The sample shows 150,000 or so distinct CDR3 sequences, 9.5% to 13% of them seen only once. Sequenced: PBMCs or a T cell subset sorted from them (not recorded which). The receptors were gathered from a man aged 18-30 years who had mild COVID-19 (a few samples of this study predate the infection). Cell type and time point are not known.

CDR3 residues: CASRGDSSNQPQHF. The CDR3 bases are TGTGCCAGCAGGGGGGACAGTAGCAATCAGCCCCAGCATTTT. The chain is built from TRBV2 and TRBJ1-5; 7 bases align to TRBD1. Losses at the gene ends were 6 bases for V and 0 bases for J; bases not matched to a gene: 2. From germline, CDR1 is SNHLY and CDR2 FYNNEI. There are 14 residues in the CDR3.

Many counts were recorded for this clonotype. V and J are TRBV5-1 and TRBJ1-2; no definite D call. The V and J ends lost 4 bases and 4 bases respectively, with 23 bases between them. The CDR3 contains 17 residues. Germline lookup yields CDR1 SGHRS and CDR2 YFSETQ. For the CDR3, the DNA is TGCGCCAGCAGCGCCGACCCGACCTCCGGGTTAAGCTATGGCTACACCTTC. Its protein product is CASSADPTSGLSYGYTF.

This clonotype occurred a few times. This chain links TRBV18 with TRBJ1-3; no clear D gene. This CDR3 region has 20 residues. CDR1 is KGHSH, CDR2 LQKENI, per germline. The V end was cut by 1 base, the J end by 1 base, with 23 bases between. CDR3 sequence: CASSPLALGNLEFSGNTIYF. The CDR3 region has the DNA TGTGCCAGCTCACCACTAGCCTTAGGAAACCTCGAATTTTCTGGAAACACCATATATTTT. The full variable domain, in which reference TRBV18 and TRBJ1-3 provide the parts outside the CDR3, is NAGVMQNPRHLVRRRGQEARLRCSPMKGHSHVYWYRQLPEEGLKFMVYLQKENIIDESGMPKERFSAEFPKEGPSILRIQQVVRGDSAAYFCASSPLALGNLEFSGNTIYFGEGSWLTVV.

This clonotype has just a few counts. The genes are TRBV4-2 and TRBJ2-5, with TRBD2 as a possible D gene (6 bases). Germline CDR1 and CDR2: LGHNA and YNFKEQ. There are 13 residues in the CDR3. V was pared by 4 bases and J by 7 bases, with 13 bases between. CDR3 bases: TGTGCCAGCAGCCCCGGGACTGGCGGGACCCAGTACTTC. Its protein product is CASSPGTGGTQYF.

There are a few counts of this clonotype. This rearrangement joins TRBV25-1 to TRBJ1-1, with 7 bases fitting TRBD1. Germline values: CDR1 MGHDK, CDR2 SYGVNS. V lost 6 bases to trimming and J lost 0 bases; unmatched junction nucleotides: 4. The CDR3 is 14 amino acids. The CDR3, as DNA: TGTGCCAGCAGGGATAGGGGGCTGAACACTGAAGCTTTCTTT. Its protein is CASRDRGLNTEAFF.

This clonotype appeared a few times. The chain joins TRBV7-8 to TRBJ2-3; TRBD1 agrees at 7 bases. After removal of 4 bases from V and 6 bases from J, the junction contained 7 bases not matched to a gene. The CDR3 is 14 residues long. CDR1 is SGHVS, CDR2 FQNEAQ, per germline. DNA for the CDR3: TGTGCCAGCAGCTCGAGGGGGCCGGACGATACGCAGTATTTT. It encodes CASSSRGPDDTQYF.

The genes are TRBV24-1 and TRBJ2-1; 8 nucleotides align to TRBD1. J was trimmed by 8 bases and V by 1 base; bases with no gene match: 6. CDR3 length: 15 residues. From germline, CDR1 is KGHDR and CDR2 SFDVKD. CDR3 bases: TGTGCCACCAGTGATTTAGGCAGGGGGCGGGATGAGCAGTTCTTC. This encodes CATSDLGRGRDEQFF.

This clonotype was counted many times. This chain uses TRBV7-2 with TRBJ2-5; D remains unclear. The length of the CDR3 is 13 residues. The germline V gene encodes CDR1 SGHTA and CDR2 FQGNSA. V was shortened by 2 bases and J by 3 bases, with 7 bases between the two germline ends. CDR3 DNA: TGTGCCAGCAGCTTACGGGTAAAAGAGACCCAGTACTTC. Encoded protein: CASSLRVKETQYF.

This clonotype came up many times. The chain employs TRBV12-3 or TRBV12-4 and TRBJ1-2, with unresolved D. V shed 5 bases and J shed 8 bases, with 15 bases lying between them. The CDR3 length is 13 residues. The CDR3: CASSTDGAGGYTF. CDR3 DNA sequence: TGTGCCAGCAGTACGGACGGTGCGGGAGGCTACACCTTC.

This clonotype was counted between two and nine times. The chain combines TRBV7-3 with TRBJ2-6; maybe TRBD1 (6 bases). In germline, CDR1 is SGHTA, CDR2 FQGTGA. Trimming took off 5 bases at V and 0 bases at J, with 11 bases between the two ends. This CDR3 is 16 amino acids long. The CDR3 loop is CASSLQTGSGANVLTF. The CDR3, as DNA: TGTGCCAGCAGCCTACAGACAGGCTCTGGGGCCAACGTCCTGACTTTC.

CDR3 in DNA: TGCGCCAGCAGCCCGGGACAGGGTGTTTGGGGCGGGACAGATACGCAGTATTTT. This codes for CASSPGQGVWGGTDTQYF. V usage is TRBV5-1 and J usage is TRBJ2-3; 9 bases are a match to TRBD1. Germline CDR1 SGHRS, CDR2 YFSETQ. The J segment lost 3 bases and the V segment lost 4 bases, leaving 15 bases of the junction unmatched. The CDR3 length is 18 residues. Filled out from reference TRBV5-1 and TRBJ2-3, the complete variable domain reads KAGVTQTPRYLIKTRGQQVTLSCSPISGHRSVSWYQQTPGQGLQFLFEYFSETQRNKGNFPGRFSGRQFSNSRSEMNVSTLELGDSALYLCASSPGQGVWGGTDTQYFGPGTRLTVL.

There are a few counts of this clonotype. The CDR3 DNA reads as TGTGCCAGCCAACAGGGTAGCTCTGGGGCCAACGTCCTGACTTTC. Protein: CASQQGSSGANVLTF. The genes are TRBV28 and TRBJ2-6; tentative D call: TRBD1 (6 bases). Germline V gene lookup returns CDR1 MDHEN and CDR2 SYDVKM. The CDR3 covers 15 residues. The V end was cut by 8 bases, the J end by 0 bases, with 11 bases between.

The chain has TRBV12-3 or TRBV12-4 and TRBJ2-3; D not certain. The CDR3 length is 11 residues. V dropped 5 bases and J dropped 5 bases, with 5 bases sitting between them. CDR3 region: CASSIRDTQYF. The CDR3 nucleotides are TGTGCCAGCAGTATCCGAGATACGCAGTATTTT.

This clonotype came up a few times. For the CDR3, the DNA is TGCGCCAGCAGCCAAGATAGGGCCCGGGTCATCCCCGGGGGCAATGAGCAGTTCTTC. Amino acids: CASSQDRARVIPGGNEQFF. This sequence joins TRBV4-1 and TRBJ2-1; D is perhaps TRBD2 (6 bases). This CDR3 has 19 residues. With 0 bases removed from V and 6 bases from J, the gap between germline ends came to 24 bases. Looked up from germline, CDR1 is MGHRA and CDR2 is YSYEKL.

The CDR3 DNA reads TGCGCCAGCAGCAGGTCCGGGACTACGAACACCGGGGAGCTGTTTTTT. It specifies CASSRSGTTNTGELFF. The rearrangement joins TRBV5-1 to TRBJ2-2; TRBD2 agrees at 7 bases. The CDR3 runs to 16 residues. Germline CDR1 and CDR2: SGHRS and YFSETQ. V dropped 4 bases and J dropped 0; count of bases not matched to a gene: 6.

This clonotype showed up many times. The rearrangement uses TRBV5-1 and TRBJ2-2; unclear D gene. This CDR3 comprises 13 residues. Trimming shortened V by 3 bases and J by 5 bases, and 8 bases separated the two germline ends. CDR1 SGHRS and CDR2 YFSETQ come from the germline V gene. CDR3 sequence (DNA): TGCGCCAGCAGCTCCACTTTGACCGGGGAGCTGTTTTTT. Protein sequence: CASSSTLTGELFF.

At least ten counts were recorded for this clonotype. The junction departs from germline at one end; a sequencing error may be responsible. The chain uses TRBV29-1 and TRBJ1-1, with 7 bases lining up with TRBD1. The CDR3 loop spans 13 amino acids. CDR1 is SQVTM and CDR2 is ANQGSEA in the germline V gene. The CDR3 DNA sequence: TGCAGCGTCGAAGAACAGGGGAGCACTGAAGCTTTCTTT. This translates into CSVEEQGSTEAFF.

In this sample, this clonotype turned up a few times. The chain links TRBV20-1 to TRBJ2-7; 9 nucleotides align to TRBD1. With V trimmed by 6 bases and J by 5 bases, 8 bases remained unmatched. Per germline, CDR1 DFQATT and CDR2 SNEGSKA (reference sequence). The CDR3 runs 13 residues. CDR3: CSAPDRGVNEQYF. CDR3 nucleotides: TGCAGTGCCCCGGACAGGGGCGTCAACGAGCAGTACTTC.